This paragraph reports one T cell receptor (beta chain). Its antigen is still unknown. The CDR3 covers 15 residues. Trimming took 8 bases from V and 7 from J, leaving 23 bases between them. Germline values: CDR1 MGHDK, CDR2 SYGVNS. This sample was taken from a study of cytomegalovirus exposure and HLA in healthy donors. PCR amplification relied on 60 Vbeta primers (plus 13 Jbeta primers). The method was immunoSEQ multiplex PCR; TCRdb's version includes in-frame clones alone and lacks a portion of them. The sample contains approximately 150,000 clones, 80% to 90% of which appear only once. General study results and limits: HLA allele associations emerged for some 16,000 TCR beta sequences in a later analysis, at 0.05 false discovery rate. A later analysis, which compared TCR beta chains of equal frequency, found the HLA-associated ones more clonally expanded. A later analysis linked a missense variant in DCLRE1C to the trimming of TCR beta V and J genes. In presence/absence analyses, roughly uniform sequencing depth across donors was assumed.

The sample comprised PBMCs. J is TRBJ1-2 and V is TRBV25-1, with D possibly being TRBD1 (5 bases). The origin of this receptor is a woman between 18 and 29 years old in good health and CMV-seropositive. The CDR3 spells CASWAVNRWDAGYTF. CDR3 bases: TGTGCCAGCTGGGCGGTGAACAGGTGGGATGCTGGCTACACCTTC.